One T cell receptor beta chain is described in this entry. The antigen is undetermined. The data were obtained in a study of blood T cells in healthy people across ages. Study results and caveats: Using unsorted PBMCs precluded a conclusive naive versus antigen-experienced comparison. Getting older went along with TCR beta diversity per million T cells dropping roughly linearly.

Trimming pared 2 bases from V and 0 bases from J, leaving 18 bases between. The CDR3 consists of 18 residues. Germline CDR1 SGHRS, CDR2 YFSETQ. A second PCR of about 6 to 11 cycles used a sample-barcoded 5' primer and a J-beta primer mix. Each single sample gave us at least 3 million CDR3-containing paired-end reads. TCRdb passed the 5' RACE reads through MiXCR, listing each CDR3 protein once. Of about 580,000 distinct CDR3 sequences in the sample, about 45% were seen once. Source material: blood. The clonotype originates from an elderly man in good health. This chain joins TRBV5-1 and TRBJ2-1; no firm D call. The CDR3 region is CASSLMPARPSSYNEQFF. The DNA of the CDR3 is TGCGCCAGCAGCTTAATGCCAGCGCGCCCGAGCTCCTACAATGAGCAGTTCTTC.